This T cell receptor (beta chain) was captured by sequencing in a study of identifying expanded T cells in peripheral blood. Findings and caveats of the study: Clone count variance between approximately two-week samples rose with total template count. Differentially abundant clones: approximately 1.3 between replicates, about 17 at about two weeks, approximately 19 at four.

Collection occurred without any documented infections or immune events in donors. Of note for this clone: Its target is unknown.

V lost 2 bases and J lost 3; bases outside the gene matches: 2. The CDR3 sequence is 15 residues long. The germline V gene has CDR1 MNHEY and CDR2 SMNVEV (reference sequence). Produced via immunoSEQ multiplex PCR; TCRdb's table is partial and in-frame only. The sample has roughly 84,000 clones; 70% to 90% are singletons. This sequence was found in a person aged 18 to 70 in good health. This chain uses TRBV27 with TRBJ2-2; 8 nucleotides line up with TRBD1. The material sequenced was blood. CDR3 sequence reads: CASSLQGAYTGELFF. As DNA, the CDR3 is TGTGCCAGCAGTTTACAGGGGGCTTACACCGGGGAGCTGTTTTTT.